The 5 T cell receptor beta chains below were found in one sample sequenced in a study of blood T cells in healthy people across ages. The authors ran a second PCR of about 7 to 12 cycles using a sample-barcoded 5' primer and a J-beta primer mix. TCRdb called the 5' RACE reads again in MiXCR, with one record for every CDR3 protein. The sample lists about 680,000 distinct CDR3 sequences, about 52% occurring once. The sequencing sample was made of blood. The receptor set was obtained from a woman aged 60-75 years in good health.

This clonotype has a count of ten or more. The chain couples TRBV14 to TRBJ2-1; 16 nucleotides agree with TRBD2. V gave up 4 bases and J gave up 12 bases; unmatched junction bases: 9. The CDR3 has 16 amino acids. CDR1 is SGHDN, CDR2 FVKESK, per germline. The CDR3 is CASSRGGTSGRVGQFF. For the CDR3, the DNA is TGTGCCAGCAGCCGAGGAGGGACTAGCGGGAGGGTTGGGCAGTTCTTC.

The chain uses TRBV24-1 and TRBJ2-1; D is tentatively TRBD1 or TRBD2 (5 bases each). The end of the DNA fits TRBJ2-7 better, so the J call may be wrong. The CDR3 totals 16 residues. Germline CDR1 and CDR2: KGHDR and SFDVKD. The CDR3 loop reads CATSDLGGVDYNEQYF. The CDR3 nucleotides are TGTGCCACCAGTGATTTGGGGGGTGTTGACTACAATGAGCAGTACTTC.

The rearrangement links TRBV6-2 or TRBV6-3 to TRBJ2-7; D might be TRBD2 (6 bases). V lost 4 bases and J lost 4, with 17 bases in between. This CDR3 comprises 15 residues. From germline, CDR1 is MNHEY and CDR2 SVGEGT. This chain's CDR3 is CASSLWAGSGYEQYF. The CDR3 DNA reads as TGTGCCAGCAGTTTGTGGGCGGGAAGTGGATACGAGCAGTACTTC.

The chain employs TRBV3-1 and TRBJ2-2; 10 bases fit TRBD1. CDR3 size: 14 residues. V shed 6 bases and J 11 bases; nucleotides not matched to a gene: 9. Per the germline V gene, CDR1 is LGHDT and CDR2 is YNNKEL (reference sequence). In DNA, the CDR3 is TGTGCCAGCAGAACCGGGACAGGGGTAACTGAGCTGTTTTTT. Translated, it gives CASRTGTGVTELFF.

The chain joins TRBV4-1 to TRBJ1-2; tentatively, D is TRBD1 (5 bases). CDR1 MGHRA and CDR2 YSYEKL come from the germline V gene. The CDR3 loop spans 15 amino acids. The V and J ends lost 0 bases and 3 bases respectively, with 11 bases between them. The CDR3 DNA sequence: TGCGCCAGCAGCCAAGATCGGCGGGGGGACTATGGCTACACCTTC. As protein: CASSQDRRGDYGYTF.